The subject of this entry is one T cell receptor (beta chain). The data were taken from a study of control samples from healthy donors and cancer patients. The CDR3 has 16 amino acids. V gave up 4 bases and J gave up 2 bases; unmatched junction bases: 10. Germline V gives CDR1 SGDLS, CDR2 YYNGEE. This table comes from immunoSEQ multiplex PCR, and its TCRdb copy is limited to in-frame clones, with some not included. The sample has about 130,000 clones, about 90% seen once. Sequencing was done on a sample of blood. The rearrangement uses TRBV9 and TRBJ2-7, with 9 positions matching TRBD1. This TCR was recovered from a man aged 18 to 30 in good health. CDR3 region: CASSSPRQGGTYEQYF. The DNA of the CDR3 is TGTGCCAGCAGCTCCCCTAGACAGGGGGGAACCTACGAGCAGTACTTC.